The rows below give T cell receptor beta chains drawn from one sample of a study of blood T cell repertoires in COVID-19. TCRdb keeps only in-frame clones here, not all; method: immunoSEQ multiplex PCR. The profile shows about 100,000 clones, roughly 92% of them singletons. Specimen: peripheral blood. These receptors were obtained from a man in his 70s with acute or convalescent COVID-19. Both conserved end residues are part of each CDR3. D genes are given only for firm matches. The listing skips clone size in some rows; elsewhere it reads once, few, many or a size class.

cdr3_aa	cdr3_nt	d_call	v_call	j_call	clone_size
CAWSSPAGAQHF	TGTGCCTGGAGTAGCCCTGCCGGGGCCCAGCATTTT	-	TRBV30	TRBJ1-5	-
CASSLKTGSGNTIYF	TGCGCCAGCAGCTTAAAGACGGGGTCTGGAAACACCATATATTTT	-	TRBV5-1	TRBJ1-3	-
CASSQDRWQGDMAKNIQYF	TGTGCCAGCAGCCAAGATCGTTGGCAGGGGGATATGGCCAAAAACATTCAGTACTTC	TRBD1	TRBV3-1/TRBV3-2	TRBJ2-4	once
CATYSAGSGGYEQYF	TGTGCCACTTATTCGGCGGGGTCGGGGGGCTACGAGCAGTACTTC	TRBD2	TRBV6-6	TRBJ2-7	-
CASSSLVETNEKLFF	TGTGCCAGCAGTTCGCTGGTTGAGACTAATGAAAAACTGTTTTTT	-	TRBV27	TRBJ1-4	-
CASSSGTGRRDQPQHF	TGTGCCAGCAGTTCCGGGACAGGCAGAAGGGATCAGCCCCAGCATTTT	TRBD1	TRBV27	TRBJ1-5	-
CASSQDSGSPGPRETQYF	TGCGCCAGCAGCCAAGATTCTGGCAGTCCAGGGCCGAGGGAGACCCAGTACTTC	-	TRBV4-3	TRBJ2-5	-
CASSLSQGADEQYF	TGTGCCAGCAGTCTATCTCAGGGTGCGGACGAGCAGTACTTC	-	TRBV28	TRBJ2-7	once
CAWSVRSGYSNQPQHF	TGTGCCTGGAGTGTACGGTCAGGTTATAGCAATCAGCCCCAGCATTTT	-	TRBV30	TRBJ1-5	-
CARPGQSDHQPQHF	TGTGCAAGACCGGGACAGTCAGACCATCAGCCCCAGCATTTT	-	TRBV12-2	TRBJ1-5	-
CASSLSVAGAGELFF	TGCGCCAGCAGCTTGTCGGTTGCGGGGGCCGGGGAGCTGTTTTTT	TRBD2	TRBV5-1	TRBJ2-2	-
CASSLVNRLHEQFF	TGTGCCAGCAGCTTAGTGAATCGACTCCATGAGCAGTTCTTC	-	TRBV7-2	TRBJ2-1	-
CAWRSAGLNTGELFF	TGTGCCTGGAGGTCCGCGGGGCTTAACACCGGGGAGCTGTTTTTT	-	TRBV30	TRBJ2-2	-
CASSLDINRGGNTIYF	TGTGCCAGCAGCTTGGATATTAACAGGGGTGGAAACACCATATATTTT	TRBD1	TRBV5-4	TRBJ1-3	once
CASSQVRYSGNTIYF	TGCGCCAGCAGCCAAGTTCGGTACTCTGGAAACACCATATATTTT	-	TRBV4-1	TRBJ1-3	few
CASSLGKGTGQAYEQYF	TGTGCCAGCAGCTTGGGAAAAGGAACAGGGCAGGCCTACGAGCAGTACTTC	-	TRBV5-8	TRBJ2-7	-